Each of the 19 T cell receptor beta chains below was sequenced from the same sample in a study of long-term antiretroviral therapy in people with HIV. Researchers ran immunoSEQ v3.0 at survey level. The assay was immunoSEQ multiplex PCR, and TCRdb's table has in-frame clones only and misses some. The sample has roughly 20,000 clones, around 77% seen once. This specimen consisted of unsorted PBMCs, obtained less than 1.8 years before starting antiretroviral therapy. Every receptor here comes from a middle-aged woman with HIV.

The gene calls are TRBV29-1 and TRBJ2-7; 10 bases are a match to TRBD2. The CDR3 extends over 14 amino acids. Trimming took 4 bases from V and 2 from J; bases not matched to a gene: 5. Germline values: CDR1 SQVTM, CDR2 ANQGSEA. CDR3 sequence: CSVVGLAGAYEQYF. For the CDR3, the DNA is TGCAGCGTTGTAGGGCTAGCGGGAGCCTACGAGCAGTACTTC.

This chain uses TRBV5-1 with TRBJ2-5; TRBD2 aligns across 15 bases. This CDR3 region has 15 residues. In germline, CDR1 is SGHRS, CDR2 YFSETQ. Trimming took 4 bases from V and 5 from J; bases not matched to a gene: 3. CDR3 amino acids: CASSPGLAGGETQYF. The CDR3 region has the DNA TGCGCCAGCAGCCCGGGACTAGCGGGAGGCGAGACCCAGTACTTC. The entire variable domain, with the rest obtained from reference TRBV5-1 and TRBJ2-5, is as follows: KAGVTQTPRYLIKTRGQQVTLSCSPISGHRSVSWYQQTPGQGLQFLFEYFSETQRNKGNFPGRFSGRQFSNSRSEMNVSTLELGDSALYLCASSPGLAGGETQYFGPGTRLLVL.

The rearrangement links TRBV7-2 to TRBJ2-7, with D possibly being TRBD2 (6 bases). The CDR3 is 15 residues long. Germline values: CDR1 SGHTA, CDR2 FQGNSA. Trimming took 3 bases from V and 5 from J, leaving 17 bases between them. CDR3 bases: TGTGCCAGCAGCTTGAACACGGCGGGAAGGGACGAGCAGTACTTC. The encoded protein is CASSLNTAGRDEQYF. The full variable domain, completed using reference TRBV7-2 and TRBJ2-7, is GAGVSQSPSNKVTEKGKDVELRCDPISGHTALYWYRQSLGQGLEFLIYFQGNSAPDKSGLPSDRFSAERTGGSVSTLTIQRTQQEDSAVYLCASSLNTAGRDEQYFGPGTRLTVT.

The chain links TRBV5-4 to TRBJ2-1; 14 nucleotides align to TRBD2. Germline values: CDR1 SGHNT, CDR2 YYREEE (reference sequence). The CDR3 extends over 18 amino acids. Trimming took 3 bases from V and 6 from J; bases not matched to a gene: 11. CDR3 amino acids: CASSWDYGTSGSGNEQFF. As DNA, the CDR3 is TGTGCCAGCAGCTGGGATTACGGGACTAGCGGGAGTGGCAATGAGCAGTTCTTC. Full variable domain (missing parts from reference TRBV5-4 and TRBJ2-1): ETGVTQSPTHLIKTRGQQVTLRCSSQSGHNTVSWYQQALGQGPQFIFQYYREEENGRGNFPPRFSGLQFPNYSSELNVNALELDDSALYLCASSWDYGTSGSGNEQFFGPGTRLTVL.

This clone was seen only a few times. The chain joins TRBV27 to TRBJ1-2; no definite D call. Germline lookup yields CDR1 MNHEY and CDR2 SMNVEV (reference sequence). The CDR3 has 11 residues. V was shortened by 8 bases and J by 3 bases, with 7 bases between the two germline ends. Here the CDR3 reads CASRADYGYTF. As DNA, the CDR3 is TGTGCCAGCCGGGCGGACTATGGCTACACCTTC.

This clone has only a few counts. Within the sample, other DNA sequences also encode this same CDR3. The genes are TRBV15 and TRBJ2-1, with 7 nucleotides matching TRBD1. The CDR3 extends over 13 amino acids. The ends lost 3 bases at V and 4 bases at J; junction bases unmatched: 0. Germline CDR1 is LNHNV and CDR2 is YYDKDF (reference sequence). DNA of the CDR3: TGTGCCACCAGCAGGGGACAGTACAATGAGCAGTTCTTC. This encodes CATSRGQYNEQFF.

The chain joins TRBV30 to TRBJ1-5; D might be TRBD1 (6 bases). The CDR3 runs to 14 residues. The germline gives CDR1 GTSNPN, CDR2 SVGIG (reference sequence). The ends were cut back, 3 bases at V and 4 bases at J, with 13 bases in the middle. CDR3 protein: CAWRGGDRNQPQHF. The CDR3 DNA reads TGTGCCTGGAGAGGGGGAGACAGGAATCAGCCCCAGCATTTT. Supplemented by reference TRBV30 and TRBJ1-5, the full variable domain reads SQTIHQWPATLVQPVGSPLSLECTVEGTSNPNLYWYRQAAGRGLQLLFYSVGIGQISSEVPQNLSASRPQDRQFILSSKKLLLSDSGFYLCAWRGGDRNQPQHFGDGTRLSIL.

This clone was found once. The chain uses TRBV2 and TRBJ1-6, with TRBD1 matching 9 bases. In germline, CDR1 is SNHLY, CDR2 FYNNEI. This CDR3 has 18 amino acids. V dropped 6 bases and J dropped 0; count of bases not matched to a gene: 9. CDR3 DNA: TGTGCCAGCAGCGGGGACAGGGTGGATGTCTCCTATAATTCACCCCTCCACTTT. Protein: CASSGDRVDVSYNSPLHF.

The V and J genes are TRBV25-1 and TRBJ1-1; the D is unclear. The CDR3 spans 12 residues. Germline assignment: CDR1 MGHDK and CDR2 SYGVNS. The germline V and J ends were trimmed by 8 bases and 0 bases, with 7 bases remaining between them. This CDR3 reads CASGRMNTEAFF. For the CDR3, the DNA is TGTGCCAGCGGCAGGATGAACACTGAAGCTTTCTTT.

This chain joins TRBV19 and TRBJ1-4; possible D gene TRBD1, 6 bases. Germline V lookup: CDR1 LNHDA, CDR2 SQIVND (reference sequence). CDR3 size: 16 residues. Trimming took off 7 bases at V and 0 bases at J, with 15 bases between the two ends. CDR3 loop: CASTYDRTATNEKLFF. Written as DNA, the CDR3 is TGTGCCAGTACCTACGACAGGACCGCAACTAATGAAAAACTGTTTTTT.

This clone appeared a single time. The J gene is TRBJ1-5, the V gene TRBV29-1; a weak D match, TRBD1 (5 bases). CDR3 length equals 15 residues. The germline gives CDR1 SQVTM, CDR2 ANQGSEA. V lost 5 bases, J lost 1 base, and 15 bases lay in between. The CDR3 sequence: CSVSMGGSSNQPQHF. As DNA, the CDR3 is TGCAGCGTTTCCATGGGGGGATCAAGCAATCAGCCCCAGCATTTT.

This clone counts as hyperexpanded (1% or more). The J gene is TRBJ2-3, the V gene TRBV7-9, with 7 bases that match TRBD1. The CDR3 consists of 15 residues. Per germline, CDR1 SEHNR and CDR2 FQNEAQ (reference sequence). The trim removed 5 bases at V and 1 base at J, leaving 6 bases unmatched. The CDR3 DNA is TGTGCCAGCAGCCTGACAGGGATGGGCACAGATACGCAGTATTTT. Its protein is CASSLTGMGTDTQYF.

This clone was observed a few times. V and J are TRBV6-1 and TRBJ1-3; D uncertain. Deletions cut 4 bases from V and 7 bases from J, with 14 bases between. The germline gives CDR1 MNHNS, CDR2 SASEGT. The CDR3 is made up of 14 amino acids. As DNA, the CDR3 is TGTGCCAGCAGTGGGCCTGGGCGAGGGAACACCATATATTTT. It specifies CASSGPGRGNTIYF.

This sequence joins TRBV7-9 and TRBJ2-2, with TRBD2 matching 10 bases. The CDR3 spans 18 residues. Germline V CDR1 and CDR2: SEHNR, FQNEAQ (reference sequence). The V and J ends lost 5 bases and 5 bases, in that order; junction bases with no gene match: 14. Here the CDR3 DNA reads TGTGCCAGCAGCACAGGACGCCAGCGGGAGGGCACTACCGGGGAGCTGTTTTTT. Protein sequence: CASSTGRQREGTTGELFF.

The V gene is TRBV9, the J gene TRBJ2-2; 7 bases match TRBD2. V gave up 2 bases and J gave up 4 bases; unmatched junction bases: 8. From germline, CDR1 is SGDLS and CDR2 YYNGEE. The CDR3 is 16 amino acids. The CDR3 loop reads CASSVYSSGITGELFF. For the CDR3, the DNA is TGTGCCAGCAGCGTTTATTCGAGCGGGATCACCGGGGAGCTGTTTTTT.

This clone was observed a single time. The rearrangement joins TRBV18 to TRBJ1-5; 8 bases map to TRBD1. The CDR3 totals 18 residues. Per germline, CDR1 KGHSH and CDR2 LQKENI. V shed 2 bases and J 3 bases; nucleotides not matched to a gene: 12. CDR3 protein: CASSPLGGQGAFNQPQHF. The CDR3 region has the DNA TGTGCCAGCTCACCATTGGGGGGGCAGGGGGCTTTCAATCAGCCCCAGCATTTT.

The chain employs TRBV2 and TRBJ2-3, with D possibly TRBD1 on 5 matching bases. The V gene lost 6 bases and the J gene lost 2 bases, with 15 bases spanning the gap. Germline V gives CDR1 SNHLY, CDR2 FYNNEI. This CDR3 contains 15 residues. For the CDR3, the DNA is TGTGCCAGCAGCCCTGCGACAGATTTCACAGATACGCAGTATTTT. Its translation is CASSPATDFTDTQYF.

A single count supports this clone. The chain couples TRBV19 to TRBJ1-2, with D uncertain. Germline V gene lookup returns CDR1 LNHDA and CDR2 SQIVND (reference sequence). Trimming took off 5 bases at V and 2 bases at J, with 12 bases between the two ends. CDR3 length: 14 residues. The CDR3 bases are TGTGCCAGTAGTTTTAACCGCCAAAACTATGGCTACACCTTC. Translated, it gives CASSFNRQNYGYTF. Full variable domain (outside the CDR3, taken from reference TRBV19 and TRBJ1-2): DGGITQSPKYLFRKEGQNVTLSCEQNLNHDAMYWYRQDPGQGLRLIYYSQIVNDFQKGDIAEGYSVSREKKESFPLTVTSAQKNPTAFYLCASSFNRQNYGYTFGSGTRLTVV.

V gene TRBV5-6 combines with J gene TRBJ2-7, with 7 positions matching TRBD1. The CDR3 is 14 residues long. Germline lookup yields CDR1 SGHDT and CDR2 YYEEEE. With V trimmed by 4 bases and J by 0 bases, 4 bases remained unmatched. The CDR3 DNA sequence: TGTGCCAGCAGCCCCGGGGACAGCTCCTACGAGCAGTACTTC. Amino acid sequence: CASSPGDSSYEQYF.